This is a list of T cell receptor beta chains from one sample in a study of T cells in localized non-small cell lung cancer. Only in-frame clones appear in the TCRdb table, and some are missing; sequencing was by immunoSEQ multiplex PCR. The sample records roughly 39,000 clones, roughly 90% being singletons. Sample: PBMCs, taken before any cancer treatment. These receptors were collected from a woman between 35 and 75 years old with stage II lung adenocarcinoma. CDR3s include the opening cysteine and the closing phenylalanine or tryptophan. A D gene is named only where the DNA matches it firmly. The size entry is marked missing in some rows and otherwise reads once, few, many or a size class.

d_call j_call v_call clone_size cdr3_length cdr3_aa cdr3_nt
TRBD1 TRBJ1-1 TRBV6-5 . 15 CASSYRQGTNTEAFF TGTGCCAGCAGCTACCGACAGGGCACGAACACTGAAGCTTTCTTT
. TRBJ2-7 TRBV18 . 13 CASSPTRNYEQYF TGTGCCAGCTCACCAACCAGGAACTACGAGCAGTACTTC
. TRBJ2-1 TRBV28 . 12 CASTLLAAEQFF TGTGCCAGCACCCTCCTTGCGGCTGAGCAGTTCTTC
. TRBJ2-7 TRBV5-8 . 15 CASRPGPGIDYEQYF TGTGCCAGCAGGCCGGGACCCGGCATCGACTACGAGCAGTACTTC
TRBD1 TRBJ2-7 TRBV5-1 once 14 CASSLLQGGYEQYF TGCGCCAGCAGCTTGTTACAGGGGGGCTACGAGCAGTACTTC
. TRBJ1-2 TRBV12-2 . 14 CASRLKGGGRGYTF TGTGCAAGTCGCCTAAAAGGGGGAGGGCGCGGCTACACCTTC
TRBD2 TRBJ2-1 TRBV28 . 13 CASSWRGYNEQFF TGTGCCAGCAGTTGGCGGGGGTACAATGAGCAGTTCTTC
TRBD2 TRBJ2-5 TRBV28 . 16 CASSFSSGYSQETQYF TGTGCCAGCAGTTTCTCTAGCGGGTACTCACAAGAGACCCAGTACTTC
TRBD1 TRBJ1-3 TRBV25-1 . 15 CASSSLGDSQDTIYF TGTGCCAGCAGTTCCCTGGGGGACAGCCAAGACACCATATATTTT
. TRBJ2-2 TRBV4-1 . 15 CASSLQTGNTGELFF TGCGCCAGCAGCCTCCAAACAGGCAACACCGGGGAGCTGTTTTTT
. TRBJ2-7 TRBV7-2 few 15 CASSPRTGTGYEQYF TGTGCCAGCAGCCCCCGTACCGGGACGGGATACGAGCAGTACTTC
. TRBJ1-2 TRBV28 . 15 CASSYSGFGGYGYTF TGTGCCAGCAGCTATTCAGGGTTCGGGGGCTATGGCTACACCTTC
. TRBJ1-2 TRBV7-9 . 13 CASSLPSLIGYTF TGTGCCAGCAGCTTACCGAGTTTGATCGGCTACACCTTC
. TRBJ1-5 TRBV6-1 . 12 CASSPLLQPQHF TGTGCCAGCAGCCCCCTCTTACAGCCCCAGCATTTT
TRBD1 TRBJ2-5 TRBV19 . 13 CAASDRGEETQYF TGTGCCGCATCAGACAGGGGAGAAGAGACCCAGTACTTC
. TRBJ2-1 TRBV28 . 14 CASSFPALRNEQFF TGTGCCAGCAGTTTTCCGGCCCTACGGAATGAGCAGTTCTTC
TRBD2 TRBJ2-1 TRBV7-2 once 16 CASSLASGDSYNEQFF TGTGCCAGCAGCTTAGCGAGCGGGGACTCCTACAATGAGCAGTTCTTC
. TRBJ2-6 TRBV19 once 16 CASSPGLHSGANVLTF TGTGCCAGTAGTCCCGGACTGCACTCTGGGGCCAACGTCCTGACTTTC
. TRBJ1-4 TRBV18 . 14 CASSPLGTNEKLFF TGTGCCAGCTCACCATTGGGCACTAATGAAAAACTGTTTTTT
TRBD1 TRBJ1-4 TRBV6-6 . 16 CASSYGQATSGEKLFF TGTGCCAGCAGTTACGGACAGGCAACGTCGGGCGAAAAACTGTTTTTT
. TRBJ1-1 TRBV5-6 . 12 CASSLMNTEAFF TGTGCCAGCAGCTTGATGAACACTGAAGCTTTCTTT
. TRBJ1-5 TRBV27 . 13 CASSFRDNQPQHF TGTGCCAGCAGTTTTCGGGACAATCAGCCCCAGCATTTT
TRBD2 TRBJ2-5 TRBV11-2 . 18 CASSSPASGPLRGETQYF TGTGCCAGCAGCTCCCCCGCTAGCGGGCCACTGAGGGGGGAGACCCAGTACTTC
TRBD1 TRBJ2-3 TRBV28 . 15 CASSPLGQGTDTQYF TGTGCCAGCAGTCCCCTGGGACAGGGGACAGATACGCAGTATTTT
TRBD2 TRBJ2-3 TRBV10-3 . 14 CAISEPRGADTQYF TGTGCCATCAGTGAGCCCCGGGGGGCAGATACGCAGTATTTT
. TRBJ1-4 TRBV28 . 14 CASSLPLGGEKLFF TGTGCCAGCAGTTTACCCTTAGGAGGGGAAAAACTGTTTTTT
. TRBJ2-1 TRBV28 once 15 CASSLSGTRFNEQFF TGTGCCAGCAGTTTATCCGGTACTAGGTTCAATGAGCAGTTCTTC
TRBD1 TRBJ1-1 TRBV18 . 17 CASSPQDRQLRLSEAFF TGTGCCAGCTCACCGCAGGACAGGCAATTAAGGTTGTCTGAAGCTTTCTTT
. TRBJ2-7 TRBV10-1 . 12 CASGSGIYEQYF TGCGCCAGCGGTAGCGGTATCTACGAGCAGTACTTC
. TRBJ1-1 TRBV20-1 . 10 CSARREEAFF TGCAGTGCTAGACGCGAGGAGGCTTTCTTT
TRBD2 TRBJ2-4 TRBV7-2 . 12 CASSLSGLAQYF TGTGCCAGCAGCTTATCCGGACTAGCGCAGTACTTC
. TRBJ2-5 TRBV5-4 . 14 CASSLPRRGETQYF TGTGCCAGCAGCTTGCCTAGACGGGGAGAGACCCAGTACTTC